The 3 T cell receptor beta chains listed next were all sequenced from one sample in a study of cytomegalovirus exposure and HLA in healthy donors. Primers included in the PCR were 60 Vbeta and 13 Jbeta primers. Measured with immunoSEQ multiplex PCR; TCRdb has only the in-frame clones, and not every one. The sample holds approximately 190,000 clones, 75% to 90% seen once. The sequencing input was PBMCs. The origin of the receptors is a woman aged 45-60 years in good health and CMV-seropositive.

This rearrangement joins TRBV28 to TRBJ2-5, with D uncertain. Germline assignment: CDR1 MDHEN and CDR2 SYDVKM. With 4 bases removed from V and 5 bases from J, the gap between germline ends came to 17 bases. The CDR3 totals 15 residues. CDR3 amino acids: CASSSPALGRETQYF. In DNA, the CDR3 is TGTGCCAGCAGTTCCCCCGCCCTAGGAAGGGAGACCCAGTACTTC.

The CDR3 nucleotides read TGTGCCAGCAGATTAGGGGGAGACTATGGCTACACCTTC. Amino acids: CASRLGGDYGYTF. The chain is built from TRBV16 and TRBJ1-2; a weak D match, TRBD1 (6 bases). The CDR3 length is 13 residues. The germline V and J ends were trimmed by 6 bases and 3 bases, with 11 bases remaining between them. Germline values: CDR1 KGHSY, CDR2 FQNENV.

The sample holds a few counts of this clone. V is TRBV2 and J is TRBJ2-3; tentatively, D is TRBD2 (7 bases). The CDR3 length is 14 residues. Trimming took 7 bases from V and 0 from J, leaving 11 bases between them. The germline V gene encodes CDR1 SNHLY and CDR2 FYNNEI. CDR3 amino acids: CASKGGISTDTQYF. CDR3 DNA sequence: TGTGCCAGCAAGGGGGGGATTAGCACAGATACGCAGTATTTT.